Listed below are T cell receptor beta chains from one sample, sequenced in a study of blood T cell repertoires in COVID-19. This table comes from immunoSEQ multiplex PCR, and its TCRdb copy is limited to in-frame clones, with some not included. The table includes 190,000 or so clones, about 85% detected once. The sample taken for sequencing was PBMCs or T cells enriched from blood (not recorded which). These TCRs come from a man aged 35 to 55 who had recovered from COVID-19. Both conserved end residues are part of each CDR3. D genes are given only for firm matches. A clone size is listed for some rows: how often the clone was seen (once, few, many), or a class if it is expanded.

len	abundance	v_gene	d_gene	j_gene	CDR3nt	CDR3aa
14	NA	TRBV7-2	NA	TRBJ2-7	TGTGCCAGCAGCTTAGCGCAGGGTTCTTTTGAGCAGTACTTC	CASSLAQGSFEQYF
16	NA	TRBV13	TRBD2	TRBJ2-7	TGTGCCAGCAGCTTAGGCCCGAGAGGACTAGCGGGCGAGCAGTACTTC	CASSLGPRGLAGEQYF
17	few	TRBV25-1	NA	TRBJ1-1	TGTGCCAGCAGTGAACCAGGGCCCTCTGGGATGAACACTGAAGCTTTCTTT	CASSEPGPSGMNTEAFF
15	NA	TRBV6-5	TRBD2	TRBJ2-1	TGTGCCAGCAGTTCCATAGCGGGAGGGTACAATGAGCAGTTCTTC	CASSSIAGGYNEQFF
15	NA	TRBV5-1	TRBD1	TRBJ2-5	TGCGCCAGCAGCTTGGGGACAGGGAATCAAGAGACCCAGTACTTC	CASSLGTGNQETQYF
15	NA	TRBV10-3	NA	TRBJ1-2	TGTGCCATCAGTGAGTCGATAGGACAGACGAATGGCTACACCTTC	CAISESIGQTNGYTF
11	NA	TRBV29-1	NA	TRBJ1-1	TGCAGCGTTCAAATGAACACTGAAGCTTTCTTT	CSVQMNTEAFF
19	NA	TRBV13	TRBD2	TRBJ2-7	TGTGCCAGCAGCGCTTCCGGGACTAGCGTTGAGGTGAGGTCCTACGAGCAGTACTTC	CASSASGTSVEVRSYEQYF
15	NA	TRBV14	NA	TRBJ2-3	TGTGCCAGCAGCCAATGGGCAGGTACCACAGATACGCAGTATTTT	CASSQWAGTTDTQYF
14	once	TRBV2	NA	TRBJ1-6	TGTGCCAGCAGTGACAATGGACAGCTTTCACCCCTCCACTTT	CASSDNGQLSPLHF
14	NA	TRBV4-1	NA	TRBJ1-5	TGCGCCAGCAGCACCGGGTCGGGTCGTCAGCCCCAGCATTTT	CASSTGSGRQPQHF
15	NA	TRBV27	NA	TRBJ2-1	TGTGCCAGCAGTCTTATCGGGAGCTCCTACAATGAGCAGTTCTTC	CASSLIGSSYNEQFF
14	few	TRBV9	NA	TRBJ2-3	TGTGCCAGCAGCGTAGGACCAGGGGGGAATACGCAGTATTTT	CASSVGPGGNTQYF
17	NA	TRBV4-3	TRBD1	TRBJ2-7	TGCGCCAGCAGCCAAGATCTTCCGGGACAGGGATTCTACGAGCAGTACTTC	CASSQDLPGQGFYEQYF
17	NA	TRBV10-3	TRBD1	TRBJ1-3	TGTGCCATCAGTGAGTGGGTAGGGGACAGCTCTGGAAACACCATATATTTT	CAISEWVGDSSGNTIYF
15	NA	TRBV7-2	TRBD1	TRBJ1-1	TGTGCCAGCAGCCAGGGACAGGGGCCCTATATGCGAGCTTTCTTT	CASSQGQGPYMRAFF
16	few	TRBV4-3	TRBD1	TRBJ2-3	TGCGCCAGCAGCCAAGACTGGGACAGATCCTCAGATACGCAGTATTTT	CASSQDWDRSSDTQYF
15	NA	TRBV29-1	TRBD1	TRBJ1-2	TGCAGCGTTCATTCGGGACAGCTGAGGGACTATGGCTACACCTTC	CSVHSGQLRDYGYTF
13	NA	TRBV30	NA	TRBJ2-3	TGTGCCTGGAGTGCACAAATCACAGATACGCAGTATTTT	CAWSAQITDTQYF
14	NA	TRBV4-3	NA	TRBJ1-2	TGCGCCAGCAGCCTAGGACAGACCCTCGGTGGCTACACCTTC	CASSLGQTLGGYTF
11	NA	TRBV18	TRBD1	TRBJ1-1	TGTGCCAGCTCACCGGACAGGGAAGCTTTCTTT	CASSPDREAFF
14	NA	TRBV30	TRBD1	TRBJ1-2	TGTGCCTGGACCGGGACAGAAGCTAACTATGGCTACACCTTC	CAWTGTEANYGYTF
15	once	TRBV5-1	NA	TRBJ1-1	TGCGCCAGCAGCTTGGCCCCGACAGCTAACACTGAAGCTTTCTTT	CASSLAPTANTEAFF
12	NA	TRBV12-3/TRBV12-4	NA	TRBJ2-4	TGTGCCAGCGGCCCTGGCGGGTACATTCAGTACTTC	CASGPGGYIQYF
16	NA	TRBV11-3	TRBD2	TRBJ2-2	TGTGCCAGCAGCTTCAATAGCGGGAGGTTCATCGGGGAGCTGTTTTTT	CASSFNSGRFIGELFF
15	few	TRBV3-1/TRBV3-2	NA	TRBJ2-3	TGTGCCAGCACTCCGAGTGGCGGGAGCACAGATACGCAGTATTTT	CASTPSGGSTDTQYF
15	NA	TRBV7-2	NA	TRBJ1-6	TGTGCCAGCAGCCCCGGGACAAGTTATAATTCACCCCTCCACTTT	CASSPGTSYNSPLHF
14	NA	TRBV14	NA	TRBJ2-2	TGTGCCAGCAGCCAGTGGATACGGGCCGGGGAGCTGTTTTTT	CASSQWIRAGELFF
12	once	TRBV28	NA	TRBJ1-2	TGTGCCAGCACTCCGGGGAACTATGGCTACACCTTC	CASTPGNYGYTF
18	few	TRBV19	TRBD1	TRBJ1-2	TGTGCCAGTAGTATAGCCGGGACAGGAGCCTTAGGGGGCTACGGCTACACCTTC	CASSIAGTGALGGYGYTF
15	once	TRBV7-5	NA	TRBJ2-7	TGTGCCAGAAGCTTAGCCCGCAGGGGCTCCTACGAGCAGTACTTC	CARSLARRGSYEQYF
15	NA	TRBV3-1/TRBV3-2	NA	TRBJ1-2	TGTGCCAGCAGCCAAGATTACGGGACAAGGTATGGCTACACCTTC	CASSQDYGTRYGYTF
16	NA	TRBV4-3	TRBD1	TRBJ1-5	TGCGCCAGCAGCCAAGATTACAGGGGTGGCAATCAGCCCCAGCATTTT	CASSQDYRGGNQPQHF
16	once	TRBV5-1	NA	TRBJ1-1	TGCGCCAGCAGCTTGGCTCCACAGGGAATGAACACTGAAGCTTTCTTT	CASSLAPQGMNTEAFF
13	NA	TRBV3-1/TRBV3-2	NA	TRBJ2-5	TGTGCCAGCAGCCAAGCGTTAAAAGAGACCCAGTACTTC	CASSQALKETQYF
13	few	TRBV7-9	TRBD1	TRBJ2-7	TGTGCCAGCAGCTTTAGACAGGGGAGCGAGCAGTACTTC	CASSFRQGSEQYF
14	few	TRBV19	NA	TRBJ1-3	TGTGCCAGTAGTACCGGGAACTCTGGAAACACCATATATTTT	CASSTGNSGNTIYF
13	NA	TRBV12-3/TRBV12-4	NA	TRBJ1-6	TGTGCCTACAGAACAGGGAATAATTCACCCCTCCACTTT	CAYRTGNNSPLHF
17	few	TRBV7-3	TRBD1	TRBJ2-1	TGTGCCAGCAGCCCGAAAATCCCGGGACAGGGGGCATTGGAGCAGTTCTTC	CASSPKIPGQGALEQFF
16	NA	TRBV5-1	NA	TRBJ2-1	TGCGCCAGCAGCTCGGCGGTGAGGGACTCCTACAATGAGCAGTTCTTC	CASSSAVRDSYNEQFF
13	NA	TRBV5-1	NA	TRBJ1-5	TGCGCCAGCAGCTTGGGCACAAATCAGCCCCAGCATTTT	CASSLGTNQPQHF
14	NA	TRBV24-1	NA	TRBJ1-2	TGTGCCACCAGTGATTTGCGTACCCCAGGAAGCTACACCTTC	CATSDLRTPGSYTF
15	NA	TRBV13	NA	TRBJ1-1	TGTGCCAGCAGCTTAGAACAGGGTATCGACACTGAAGCTTTCTTT	CASSLEQGIDTEAFF
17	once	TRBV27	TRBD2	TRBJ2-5	TGTGCCAGCAGTTTGGTAGGACTAGCGGGAGATCAAGAGACCCAGTACTTC	CASSLVGLAGDQETQYF
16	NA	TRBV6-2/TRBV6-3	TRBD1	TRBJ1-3	TGTGCCAGCAGCAAGGACAGGGAGATCTCTGGAAACACCATATATTTT	CASSKDREISGNTIYF
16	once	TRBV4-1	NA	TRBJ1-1	TGCGCCAGCAGCCAAGACGTGACAGCAGGGTACACTGAAGCTTTCTTT	CASSQDVTAGYTEAFF
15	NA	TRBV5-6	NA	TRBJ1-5	TGTGCCAGCAGCCGCAGAGACACCGGCAATCAGCCCCAGCATTTT	CASSRRDTGNQPQHF
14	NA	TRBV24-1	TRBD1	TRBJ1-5	TGTGCCACCGCCGGGACAGGGGATAATCAGCCCCAGCATTTT	CATAGTGDNQPQHF
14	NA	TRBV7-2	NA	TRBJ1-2	TGTGCCAGCAGCTTAGAACAGGGAGTTGGTGGCTACACCTTC	CASSLEQGVGGYTF
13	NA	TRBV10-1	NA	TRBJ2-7	TGCGCCAGCAGTGGAGCTGACTCCTACGAGCAGTACTTC	CASSGADSYEQYF
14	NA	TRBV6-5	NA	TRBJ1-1	TGTGCCAGCACCTTTAGGGAGACTTTAACCAGGGCTTTCTTT	CASTFRETLTRAFF
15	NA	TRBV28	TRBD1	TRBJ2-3	TGTGCCAGCAGTGACCATGACAGGGGAAGAGATACGCAGTATTTT	CASSDHDRGRDTQYF
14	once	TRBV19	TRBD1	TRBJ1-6	TGTGCCAGTGTTGGTGGGCAGGGGGTTTCACCCCTCCACTTT	CASVGGQGVSPLHF
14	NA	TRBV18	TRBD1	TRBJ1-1	TGTGCCAGCTCACTAAGGACAGGGTCCACTGAAGCTTTCTTT	CASSLRTGSTEAFF
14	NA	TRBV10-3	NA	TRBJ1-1	TGTGCCATCTCGCAGGGACAAGAGAACACTGAAGCTTTCTTT	CAISQGQENTEAFF
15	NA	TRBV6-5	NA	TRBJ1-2	TGTGCCAGCAGCCCACCGGAAGGGGCTGGCTATGGCTACACCTTC	CASSPPEGAGYGYTF
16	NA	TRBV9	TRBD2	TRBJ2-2	TGTGCCAGCAGCTCCGGGGGACTAGATTTGACCGGGGAGCTGTTTTTT	CASSSGGLDLTGELFF
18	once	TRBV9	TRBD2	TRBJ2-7	TGTGCCAGCAGCGTAGTAGCCCCTCCCGAGCGGGAGAGCCACGAGCAGTACTTC	CASSVVAPPERESHEQYF
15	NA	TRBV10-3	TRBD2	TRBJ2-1	TGTGCCATCAGTGAGGGCGGGAGCGGGAACAATGAGCAGTTCTTC	CAISEGGSGNNEQFF